The 25 T cell receptor beta chains below were found in one sample sequenced in a study of cytomegalovirus exposure and HLA in healthy donors. The PCR was carried out with 60 Vbeta primers and 13 Jbeta primers. Profiled with immunoSEQ multiplex PCR; TCRdb holds only in-frame clones, not every one. The table includes 80,000 or so clones, approximately 77% detected once. The sequenced sample consisted of PBMCs. The receptors were sampled from a woman aged 40 to 50 in good health and CMV-seropositive.

V is TRBV6-1 and J is TRBJ1-5; no clear D gene. The CDR3 has 11 residues. The germline V gene encodes CDR1 MNHNS and CDR2 SASEGT. V shed 7 bases and J shed 6 bases, with 7 bases lying between them. The CDR3 sequence is CASMRSQPQHF. In DNA, the CDR3 is TGTGCCAGCATGAGGAGTCAGCCCCAGCATTTT.

The gene calls are TRBV4-2 and TRBJ1-2; 7 bases line up with TRBD1. After removal of 1 base from V and 9 bases from J, the junction contained 11 bases not matched to a gene. This CDR3 region has 15 residues. The germline V gene encodes CDR1 LGHNA and CDR2 YNFKEQ. CDR3 sequence reads: CASSQGQTGQRRYTF. CDR3 nucleotides: TGTGCCAGCAGCCAAGGCCAGACAGGGCAACGCCGCTACACCTTC.

V is TRBV7-9 and J is TRBJ2-3; 8 bases align to TRBD1. Germline V gene data show CDR1 as SEHNR and CDR2 as FQNEAQ (reference sequence). V was clipped by 2 bases and J by 0 bases; unmatched bases: 4. CDR3 length: 16 amino acids. In nucleotides, the CDR3 is TGTGCCAGCAGCTTAAGGGACAGGAGTAGCACAGATACGCAGTATTTT. This translates into CASSLRDRSSTDTQYF. The whole variable domain, remainder taken from reference TRBV7-9 and TRBJ2-3, is DTGVSQNPRHKITKRGQNVTFRCDPISEHNRLYWYRQTLGQGPEFLTYFQNEAQLEKSRLLSDRFSAERPKGSFSTLEIQRTEQGDSAMYLCASSLRDRSSTDTQYFGPGTRLTVL.

This rearrangement joins TRBV28 to TRBJ2-7; tentative D call: TRBD1 (5 bases). CDR1 is MDHEN and CDR2 is SYDVKM in the germline V gene. The CDR3 has 14 residues. Deletions cut 8 bases from V and 1 base from J, with 15 bases between. In DNA, the CDR3 is TGTGCCAGCCAAGCTCAGGGAAAGTCCTACGAGCAGTACTTC. It yields the protein CASQAQGKSYEQYF.

The chain joins TRBV7-9 to TRBJ2-7, with 7 bases matching TRBD1. V lost 5 bases to trimming and J lost 5 bases; unmatched junction nucleotides: 9. The CDR3 is 14 residues long. Germline V gene lookup returns CDR1 SEHNR and CDR2 FQNEAQ (reference sequence). The chain's CDR3 is CASSADRLNDEQYF. The DNA of the CDR3 is TGTGCCAGCAGCGCGGACAGGTTAAATGACGAGCAGTACTTC.

The chain is built from TRBV7-2 and TRBJ1-6; TRBD1 matches 9 bases. The CDR3 totals 15 residues. Trimming cost V 3 bases and J 11 bases; bases outside gene matches: 8. Germline V lookup: CDR1 SGHTA, CDR2 FQGNSA. The CDR3 reads CASSFQQGARTPLHF. The CDR3 DNA reads as TGTGCCAGCAGCTTTCAACAGGGGGCAAGAACACCCCTCCACTTT.

V and J are TRBV7-2 and TRBJ2-3, with D uncertain. Trimming removed 1 base at V and 1 base at J, with 6 bases between. Germline values: CDR1 SGHTA, CDR2 FQGNSA. The CDR3 has 14 residues. CDR3 amino acids: CASSLGARTDTQYF. The CDR3 bases are TGTGCCAGCAGCTTAGGGGCCCGCACAGATACGCAGTATTTT.

The V gene is TRBV18, the J gene TRBJ1-2, with 7 bases lining up with TRBD1. The CDR3 loop spans 14 amino acids. CDR1 is KGHSH and CDR2 is LQKENI in the germline V gene. The V and J ends lost 4 bases and 4 bases, in that order; junction bases with no gene match: 6. The CDR3 nucleotides are TGTGCCAGCTCACGCGGACAGGAGGGCTATGGCTACACCTTC. Translation gives CASSRGQEGYGYTF.

Of note for this clone: Other nucleotide sequences in the sample specify the same CDR3. The CDR3 coding sequence is TGTGCCAGCAGCTTAAAAGGTCCAGGGGGCAACTATGGCTACACCTTC. Its translation: CASSLKGPGGNYGYTF. The rearrangement uses TRBV7-8 and TRBJ1-2; TRBD1 matches at 8 bases. Germline CDR1 reads SGHVS; CDR2 reads FQNEAQ. With V trimmed by 2 bases and J by 2 bases, 7 bases remained unmatched. The CDR3 sequence is 16 residues long.

V usage is TRBV7-2 and J usage is TRBJ1-5, with TRBD1 matching 7 bases. Germline V gene data show CDR1 as SGHTA and CDR2 as FQGNSA. The CDR3 consists of 15 residues. Trimming cost V 1 base and J 7 bases; bases outside gene matches: 7. CDR3 nucleotides: TGTGCCAGCAGCTTAGGACAGGGACTTCTGCAGCCCCAGCATTTT. Its translation: CASSLGQGLLQPQHF. Together with reference TRBV7-2 and TRBJ1-5, the CDR3 gives the full variable domain: GAGVSQSPSNKVTEKGKDVELRCDPISGHTALYWYRQSLGQGLEFLIYFQGNSAPDKSGLPSDRFSAERTGGSVSTLTIQRTQQEDSAVYLCASSLGQGLLQPQHFGDGTRLSIL.

This chain links TRBV5-1 with TRBJ2-1, with TRBD2 identical over 7 bases. The ends lost 0 bases at V and 3 bases at J; junction bases unmatched: 6. The CDR3 spans 16 residues. The V gene's germline CDR1 is SGHRS and CDR2 YFSETQ. The CDR3 here is CASSLDVAGDYNEQFF. CDR3 DNA sequence: TGCGCCAGCAGCTTGGATGTAGCGGGTGACTACAATGAGCAGTTCTTC.

The chain is built from TRBV28 and TRBJ1-4, with 7 bases aligning to TRBD1. The V segment lost 2 bases and the J segment 3 bases; nucleotides outside the gene matches: 6. Germline V gene lookup returns CDR1 MDHEN and CDR2 SYDVKM. The CDR3 has 16 amino acids. The CDR3 reads CASSLGRGIANEKLFF. DNA of the CDR3: TGTGCCAGCAGTTTAGGCAGGGGGATAGCTAATGAAAAACTGTTTTTT.

The chain links TRBV5-1 to TRBJ2-3; D perhaps matches TRBD2 (7 bases). CDR3 length: 16 amino acids. Germline V gene sequence: CDR1 SGHRS, CDR2 YFSETQ. With 0 bases removed from V and 5 bases from J, the gap between germline ends came to 16 bases. CDR3: CASSLEVGGAEDTQYF. The CDR3 nucleotides read TGCGCCAGCAGCTTGGAGGTGGGGGGGGCCGAAGATACGCAGTATTTT.

The gene calls are TRBV15 and TRBJ2-7, with unresolved D. CDR1 and CDR2 from the germline V gene are LNHNV and YYDKDF (reference sequence). V gave up 0 bases and J gave up 2 bases, with 2 bases separating them. This CDR3 contains 12 residues. The CDR3, as DNA: TGTGCCACCAGCAGAGACACCTACGAGCAGTACTTC. Translating it yields CATSRDTYEQYF. Based on the CDR3 plus reference TRBV15 and TRBJ2-7, the full variable domain is DAMVIQNPRYQVTQFGKPVTLSCSQTLNHNVMYWYQQKSSQAPKLLFHYYDKDFNNEADTPDNFQSRRPNTSFCFLDIRSPGLGDTAMYLCATSRDTYEQYFGPGTRLTVT.

The chain recombines TRBV9 with TRBJ2-2, with 7 nucleotides matching TRBD1. In germline, CDR1 is SGDLS, CDR2 YYNGEE. This CDR3 comprises 15 residues. Losses at the gene ends were 5 bases for V and 1 base for J; bases not matched to a gene: 5. This CDR3 reads CASRADRVNTGELFF. CDR3 sequence (DNA): TGTGCCAGCAGGGCAGACAGGGTGAACACCGGGGAGCTGTTTTTT. The whole variable domain, remainder taken from reference TRBV9 and TRBJ2-2, is DSGVTQTPKHLITATGQRVTLRCSPRSGDLSVYWYQQSLDQGLQFLIQYYNGEERAKGNILERFSAQQFPDLHSELNLSSLELGDSALYFCASRADRVNTGELFFGEGSRLTVL.

The CDR3 DNA is TGTGCCAGTAGTTTTCCGGGACAGGGAACCATGAACACTGAAGCTTTCTTT. It is translated as CASSFPGQGTMNTEAFF. The chain uses TRBV19 and TRBJ1-1, with 9 bases lining up with TRBD1. The J segment lost 0 bases and the V segment lost 5 bases, leaving 10 bases of the junction unmatched. Germline loops: CDR1 LNHDA, CDR2 SQIVND (reference sequence). The CDR3 consists of 17 residues.

The chain is built from TRBV15 and TRBJ2-6, with TRBD2 matching over 9 bases. Germline CDR1 reads LNHNV; CDR2 reads YYDKDF (reference sequence). V shed 1 base and J 2 bases; nucleotides not matched to a gene: 0. The CDR3 has 16 amino acids. DNA of the CDR3: TGTGCCACCAGCAGAGGCGGGGGGGCTGGGGCCAACGTCCTGACTTTC. Translated: CATSRGGGAGANVLTF.

The chain employs TRBV30 and TRBJ1-5; a possible D gene is TRBD1 (6 bases). CDR3 length equals 14 residues. With 8 bases removed from V and 3 bases from J, the gap between germline ends came to 17 bases. Germline V gene data show CDR1 as GTSNPN and CDR2 as SVGIG (reference sequence). The CDR3, as DNA: TGTGCCACGTCCGGGACAAGTAACAATCAGCCCCAGCATTTT. Translating it yields CATSGTSNNQPQHF.

The chain employs TRBV5-4 and TRBJ2-2; D may be TRBD1 (5 bases). Germline V gene sequence: CDR1 SGHNT, CDR2 YYREEE (reference sequence). The V and J ends lost 2 bases and 7 bases respectively, with 6 bases between them. The CDR3 is 12 amino acids. CDR3 amino acids: CASSFDSGELFF. CDR3 bases: TGTGCCAGCAGCTTTGACAGCGGGGAGCTGTTTTTT.

The rearrangement links TRBV6-1 to TRBJ1-5; 8 bases align to TRBD1. The CDR3 sequence is 15 residues long. Per the germline V gene, CDR1 is MNHNS and CDR2 is SASEGT. With V trimmed by 4 bases and J by 3 bases, 5 bases remained unmatched. CDR3 sequence reads: CASSVWTGNNQPQHF. CDR3 DNA: TGTGCCAGCAGTGTTTGGACAGGGAACAATCAGCCCCAGCATTTT.

The V and J genes are TRBV4-3 and TRBJ2-1; weak D call: TRBD1 (6 bases). This CDR3 contains 14 residues. The V gene lost 1 base and the J gene lost 7 bases, with 11 bases spanning the gap. Germline lookup yields CDR1 LGHNA and CDR2 YSLEER. In nucleotides, the CDR3 is TGCGCCAGCAGCCAAGTTATACAGGGTAATGAGCAGTTCTTC. It specifies CASSQVIQGNEQFF.

The rearrangement uses TRBV5-1 and TRBJ2-2; maybe TRBD2 (5 bases). Germline-derived CDR1 and CDR2 are SGHRS and YFSETQ. The V end was cut by 6 bases, the J end by 0 bases, with 12 bases between. The CDR3 has 15 residues. CDR3 in amino acids: CASTEDFPNTGELFF. CDR3 in DNA: TGCGCCAGCACGGAGGACTTTCCGAACACCGGGGAGCTGTTTTTT.

This clone was seen only a few times. The chain carries TRBV28 and TRBJ2-6, with D possibly being TRBD2 (7 bases). The CDR3 contains 17 residues. The V gene lost 2 bases and the J gene lost 2 bases, with 13 bases spanning the gap. Germline CDR1 is MDHEN and CDR2 is SYDVKM. The CDR3 loop reads CASSLRTAGTGANVLTF. The DNA of the CDR3 is TGTGCCAGCAGTTTAAGGACAGCGGGGACTGGGGCCAACGTCCTGACTTTC.

V usage is TRBV4-2 and J usage is TRBJ1-5, with TRBD1 as a possible D gene (6 bases). The germline CDR1 and CDR2 sequences are LGHNA and YNFKEQ. V gave up 0 bases and J gave up 1 base, with 10 bases separating them. The CDR3 has 16 amino acids. The CDR3 loop is CASSQDRGTSNQPQHF. The CDR3 DNA follows: TGTGCCAGCAGCCAAGATCGAGGGACAAGCAATCAGCCCCAGCATTTT.

The chain is built from TRBV6-5 and TRBJ2-3; D gene unclear. The V gene's germline CDR1 is MNHEY and CDR2 SVGAGI. The V end lost 6 bases, the J end lost 2 bases, and 6 bases lay between the germline ends. This CDR3 has 12 amino acids. CDR3 loop: CASRQYTDTQYF. The CDR3 DNA is TGTGCCAGCAGACAATACACAGATACGCAGTATTTT.